This TCR beta chain was captured in a study of T cells in localized non-small cell lung cancer. Germline assignment: CDR1 LNHNV and CDR2 YYDKDF (reference sequence). The V end lost 4 bases, the J end lost 4 bases, and 19 bases lay between the germline ends. CDR3 length: 16 amino acids. TCRdb keeps only in-frame clones here, not all; method: immunoSEQ multiplex PCR. The sample consists of 20,000 to 25,000 clones, 85% to 90% of them appearing once. The sequencing used peripheral blood, collected before any cancer treatment. The chain carries TRBV15 and TRBJ2-5; D may be TRBD1 or TRBD2 (6 bases each). The sequence derives from a male donor aged 60 or over with stage I lung adenocarcinoma. As DNA, the CDR3 is TGTGCCACCAGCACCGTTTATCCGGGGGCAGGAGAGACCCAGTACTTC. Translation gives CATSTVYPGAGETQYF.